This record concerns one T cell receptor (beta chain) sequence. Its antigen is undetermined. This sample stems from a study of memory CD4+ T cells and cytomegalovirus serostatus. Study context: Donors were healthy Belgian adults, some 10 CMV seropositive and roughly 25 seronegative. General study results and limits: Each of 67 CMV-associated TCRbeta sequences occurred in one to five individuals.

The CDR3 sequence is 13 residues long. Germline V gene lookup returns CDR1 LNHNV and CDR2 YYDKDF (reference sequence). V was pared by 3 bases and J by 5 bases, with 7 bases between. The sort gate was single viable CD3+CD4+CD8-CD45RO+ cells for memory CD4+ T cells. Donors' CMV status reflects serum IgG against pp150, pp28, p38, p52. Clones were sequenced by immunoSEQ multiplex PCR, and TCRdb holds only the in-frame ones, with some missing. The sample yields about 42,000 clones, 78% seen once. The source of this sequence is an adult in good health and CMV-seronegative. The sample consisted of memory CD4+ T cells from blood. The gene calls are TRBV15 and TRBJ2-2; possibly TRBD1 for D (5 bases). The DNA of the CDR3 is TGTGCCACCAGCAGGGGGCTTACCGGGGAGCTGTTTTTT. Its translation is CATSRGLTGELFF.